These 9 T cell receptor beta chains originate from one sample sequenced in a study of shared clonotypes between healthy human individuals. TCRdb's copy holds only in-frame clones and misses some; the assay was immunoSEQ multiplex PCR. This sample carries some 630,000 clones, around 96% of them seen once, and the ten largest clones take approximately 0.1%. The naive CD8 population came from CD45RO-negative cells selected for CCR7, without terminally differentiated effector memory CD45RA+ cells. Sequenced material: naive CD8+ T cells sorted from blood. These receptors came from a woman aged 30 to 39 in good health.

The chain joins TRBV2 to TRBJ2-7, with D possibly TRBD2 on 5 matching bases. Looked up from germline, CDR1 is SNHLY and CDR2 is FYNNEI. This CDR3 region has 14 residues. V lost 5 bases to trimming and J lost 1 base, with 12 bases between them. CDR3: CASSSRDPSYEQYF. The CDR3 nucleotides are TGTGCCAGCAGTTCCCGGGATCCATCCTACGAGCAGTACTTC.

This rearrangement joins TRBV5-1 to TRBJ2-3, with 11 positions matching TRBD2. The CDR3 is 17 residues long. J lost 0 bases, V lost 0 bases, and 3 bases had no gene match. From germline, CDR1 is SGHRS and CDR2 YFSETQ. CDR3 sequence: CASSLVGLADSTDTQYF. CDR3 nucleotide sequence: TGCGCCAGCAGCTTGGTGGGACTAGCGGATAGCACAGATACGCAGTATTTT.

DNA for the CDR3: TGTGCCAGCAGAGAGAGGGGCGGGACTAGCGGGAGCTACGAGCAGTACTTC. Translated: CASRERGGTSGSYEQYF. This chain connects TRBV13 to TRBJ2-7; 14 bases are a match to TRBD2. Germline V CDR1 and CDR2: PRHDT, FYEKMQ (reference sequence). J was trimmed by 3 bases and V by 6 bases; bases with no gene match: 10. CDR3 length: 17 amino acids.

V and J are TRBV28 and TRBJ2-7; the D gene is possibly TRBD2 (6 bases). V lost 6 bases, J lost 2 bases, and 17 bases lay in between. Germline V gene sequence: CDR1 MDHEN, CDR2 SYDVKM. The CDR3 runs to 15 residues. CDR3 nucleotide sequence: TGTGCCAGCAGACCCCTTGCAGCGGGCACCTACGAGCAGTACTTC. Translation: CASRPLAAGTYEQYF.

The chain recombines TRBV10-1 with TRBJ2-2; 7 nucleotides match TRBD1. Germline V gives CDR1 WNHNN, CDR2 SYGVQD (reference sequence). The V and J ends lost 6 bases and 5 bases, in that order; junction bases with no gene match: 0. The CDR3 runs to 12 residues. The CDR3 DNA reads as TGCGCCAGCAGGGGACAGACCGGGGAGCTGTTTTTT. Its translation: CASRGQTGELFF.

The chain couples TRBV2 to TRBJ2-1, with 7 positions matching TRBD2. J gave up 5 bases and V 5 bases, and 15 bases lay outside the gene matches. This CDR3 comprises 17 residues. The germline V gene has CDR1 SNHLY and CDR2 FYNNEI. Written as DNA, the CDR3 is TGTGCCAGCAGTTGGCGGGAGCTACGTACGTTGAACAATGAGCAGTTCTTC. Translated: CASSWRELRTLNNEQFF.

V usage is TRBV29-1 and J usage is TRBJ2-1; no clear D. The V end was cut by 5 bases, the J end by 4 bases, with 9 bases between. Germline V gene sequence: CDR1 SQVTM, CDR2 ANQGSEA. The CDR3 has 12 amino acids. The CDR3 DNA sequence: TGCAGCGTTCTGGCAAGGTACAATGAGCAGTTCTTC. Its translation: CSVLARYNEQFF.

V gene TRBV19 combines with J gene TRBJ2-7; 8 bases are a match to TRBD2. CDR3 size: 12 residues. J gave up 7 bases and V 9 bases, and 8 bases lay outside the gene matches. Germline V gene sequence: CDR1 LNHDA, CDR2 SQIVND (reference sequence). CDR3 region: CASGAGVDEQYF. The CDR3 DNA reads as TGTGCCAGCGGAGCGGGAGTTGATGAGCAGTACTTC.

V gene TRBV19 combines with J gene TRBJ2-7, with TRBD2 matching 7 bases. The CDR3 loop spans 15 amino acids. Trimming removed 2 bases from V and 2 bases from J; junction bases left unmatched: 6. Germline V CDR1 and CDR2: LNHDA, SQIVND (reference sequence). CDR3 loop: CASSIWASGAYEQYF. CDR3 DNA sequence: TGTGCCAGTAGTATATGGGCTAGCGGAGCCTACGAGCAGTACTTC.